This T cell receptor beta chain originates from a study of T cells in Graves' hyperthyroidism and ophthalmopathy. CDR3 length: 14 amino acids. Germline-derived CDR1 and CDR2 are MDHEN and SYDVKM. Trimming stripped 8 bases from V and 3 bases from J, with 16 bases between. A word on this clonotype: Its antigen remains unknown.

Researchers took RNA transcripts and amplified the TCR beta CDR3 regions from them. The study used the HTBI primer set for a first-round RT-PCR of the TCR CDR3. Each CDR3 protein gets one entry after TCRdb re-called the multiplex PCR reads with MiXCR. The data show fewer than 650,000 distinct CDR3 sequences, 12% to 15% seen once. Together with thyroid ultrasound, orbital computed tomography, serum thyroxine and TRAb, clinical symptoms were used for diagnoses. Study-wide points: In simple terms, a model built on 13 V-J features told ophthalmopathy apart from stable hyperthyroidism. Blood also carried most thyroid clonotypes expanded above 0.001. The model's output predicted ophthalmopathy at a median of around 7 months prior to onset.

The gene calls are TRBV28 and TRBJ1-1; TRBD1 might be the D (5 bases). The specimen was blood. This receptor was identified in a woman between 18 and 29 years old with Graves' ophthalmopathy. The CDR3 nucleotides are TGTGCCAGCGGGGCCCCTCTCGGGGACACTGAAGCTTTCTTT. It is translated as CASGAPLGDTEAFF.